The 10 T cell receptor beta chains below come from one sample, sequenced in a study of blood T cell repertoires in COVID-19. The assay was immunoSEQ multiplex PCR, and TCRdb's table has in-frame clones only and misses some. The sample holds about 230,000 clones; about 86% are singletons and the top ten take 4% to 5.5%. Sequencing was performed on peripheral blood. The origin of the receptors is a man aged 45-65 years with active or convalescent COVID-19.

For this clone: Other DNA sequences in the sample encode the same CDR3. V is TRBV5-1 and J is TRBJ2-7, with 8 bases that match TRBD2. The germline gives CDR1 SGHRS, CDR2 YFSETQ. V dropped 1 base and J dropped 2; count of bases not matched to a gene: 2. This CDR3 spans 14 amino acids. The CDR3 reads CASSLRGGTYEQYF. The DNA of the CDR3 is TGCGCCAGCAGCTTGCGGGGGGGCACCTACGAGCAGTACTTC.

J is TRBJ1-2 and V is TRBV27; TRBD1 matches 9 bases. CDR1 and CDR2 from the germline V gene are MNHEY and SMNVEV (reference sequence). The CDR3 spans 14 residues. Trimming at V came to 2 bases and at J to 7 bases, leaving 5 bases not matched to a gene. Written as DNA, the CDR3 is TGTGCCAGCAGTTTAGGGACAGGGAGCTTTGGCTACACCTTC. Translation gives CASSLGTGSFGYTF.

Only one count was recorded for this clone. The rearrangement uses TRBV5-6 and TRBJ1-2, with 7 nucleotides matching TRBD1. CDR3 length: 12 residues. Germline values: CDR1 SGHDT, CDR2 YYEEEE. Unmatched junction bases numbered 1, after V lost 0 bases and J lost 8 bases. CDR3 sequence (DNA): TGTGCCAGCAGCTTGGAGGGGGCGGGCTACACCTTC. Translation gives CASSLEGAGYTF. Full variable domain (outside the CDR3, taken from reference TRBV5-6 and TRBJ1-2): DAGVTQSPTHLIKTRGQQVTLRCSPKSGHDTVSWYQQALGQGPQFIFQYYEEEERQRGNFPDRFSGHQFPNYSSELNVNALLLGDSALYLCASSLEGAGYTFGSGTRLTVV.

V is TRBV19 and J is TRBJ1-5; D perhaps matches TRBD1 (5 bases). CDR1 LNHDA and CDR2 SQIVND come from the germline V gene (reference sequence). V gave up 3 bases and J gave up 3 bases, with 24 bases separating them. This CDR3 is 19 amino acids long. CDR3 protein: CASSIQSPGTGGLNQPQHF. The CDR3 DNA reads as TGTGCCAGTAGTATCCAAAGCCCCGGGACGGGAGGTCTCAATCAGCCCCAGCATTTT.

The genes are TRBV6-4 and TRBJ2-1; the match to TRBD2 covers 7 bases. This CDR3 has 12 residues. Germline CDR1 is MRHNA and CDR2 is SNTAGT. Germline trimming cut 6 bases from V and 11 bases from J; bases unmatched to any gene: 7. CDR3 DNA: TGTGCCAGCAGAACCCCGGGGGGACAGCAGTTCTTC. This encodes CASRTPGGQQFF.

J is TRBJ1-1 and V is TRBV28; weak D call: TRBD1 (5 bases). Germline V lookup: CDR1 MDHEN, CDR2 SYDVKM. The CDR3 has 14 residues. The ends were cut back, 1 base at V and 5 bases at J, with 11 bases in the middle. The CDR3: CASSLSGGGTEAFF. DNA for the CDR3: TGTGCCAGCAGTTTATCGGGGGGTGGTACTGAAGCTTTCTTT.

This clone was seen a few times. The genes are TRBV9 and TRBJ2-7; tentative D call: TRBD2 (6 bases). Germline V lookup: CDR1 SGDLS, CDR2 YYNGEE. The V end was cut by 0 bases, the J end by 4 bases, with 14 bases between. The CDR3 is 15 residues long. The CDR3 spells CASSVDGGFSYEQYF. CDR3 DNA: TGTGCCAGCAGCGTAGATGGGGGGTTCTCGTACGAGCAGTACTTC.

The chain employs TRBV5-6 and TRBJ2-1, with 7 bases that match TRBD1. The V gene end was trimmed by 0 bases and the J gene end by 7 bases; junction bases not matched to a gene: 10. The germline V gene has CDR1 SGHDT and CDR2 YYEEEE. This CDR3 is 16 amino acids long. The CDR3, as DNA: TGTGCCAGCAGCTTGGCCGGTGCCAGGGGGACAAATGAGCAGTTCTTC. This sequence encodes CASSLAGARGTNEQFF.

The chain links TRBV4-2 to TRBJ2-7; D possibly corresponds to TRBD1 (7 bases). Trimming stripped 1 base from V and 6 bases from J, with 10 bases between. CDR3 length equals 13 residues. CDR1 and CDR2 from the germline V gene are LGHNA and YNFKEQ. The CDR3 region is CASSQGQGGEQYF. CDR3 in DNA: TGTGCCAGCAGCCAAGGACAGGGAGGCGAGCAGTACTTC.

There are a few counts of this clone. CDR3 DNA sequence: TGTGCCAGCAGCCCGGGGGGGGATACGCAGTATTTT. This gives the protein CASSPGGDTQYF. The chain carries TRBV11-2 and TRBJ2-3, with 8 bases aligning to TRBD2. The germline CDR1 and CDR2 sequences are SGHAT and FQNNGV. This CDR3 has 12 amino acids. V shed 5 bases and J 6 bases; nucleotides not matched to a gene: 1. Variable domain in full (rest from reference TRBV11-2 and TRBJ2-3): EAGVAQSPRYKIIEKRQSVAFWCNPISGHATLYWYQQILGQGPKLLIQFQNNGVVDDSQLPKDRFSAERLKGVDSTLKIQPAKLEDSAVYLCASSPGGDTQYFGPGTRLTVL.